These 25 T cell receptor beta chains share one sample of origin, sequenced in a study of T-cell reconstitution after alpha-beta-depleted transplantation in children. Library preparation (for TCRbeta) was performed with unique molecular identifiers. TCRdb re-derived calls from the PCR reads in MiXCR, one entry per CDR3 protein. The top ten hold about 3.1% of the sample, which has nearly 550,000 distinct CDR3 sequences, around 17% seen once. Sequenced here: PBMCs from the stem cell graft donor, sampled from the stem cell graft. Source of these receptors: a human donor who donated a stem cell graft to a child with acute lymphoblastic leukemia.

This clonotype was recorded a few times. V and J are TRBV4-1 and TRBJ2-5; the match to TRBD1 covers 8 bases. Germline V lookup: CDR1 MGHRA, CDR2 YSYEKL. This CDR3 has 15 residues. J lost 5 bases, V lost 0 bases, and 5 bases had no gene match. The CDR3 region is CASSQDQGARETQYF. DNA for the CDR3: TGCGCCAGCAGCCAAGACCAGGGGGCGCGGGAGACCCAGTACTTC.

The genes are TRBV29-1 and TRBJ2-7; TRBD1 aligns across 11 bases. After removal of 5 bases from V and 2 bases from J, the junction contained 2 bases not matched to a gene. CDR1 and CDR2 from the germline V gene are SQVTM and ANQGSEA. The CDR3 length is 13 residues. CDR3 in amino acids: CSVRGQGAYEQYF. DNA for the CDR3: TGCAGCGTTAGGGGACAGGGGGCCTACGAGCAGTACTTC.

This clonotype was seen a handful of times. This chain joins TRBV9 and TRBJ2-1, with 15 bases fitting TRBD2. CDR3 size: 19 residues. Germline lookup yields CDR1 SGDLS and CDR2 YYNGEE. V trimming: 7 bases; J trimming: 0 bases; junction bases outside the gene matches: 11. The CDR3 region has the DNA TGTGCCAGCTGGCGAACCGGGACTAGCGGGAGGCTCTCCTACAATGAGCAGTTCTTC. Translation gives CASWRTGTSGRLSYNEQFF.

V is TRBV9 and J is TRBJ2-7, with D unclear. There are 15 residues in the CDR3. V lost 2 bases and J lost 2, with 14 bases in between. Germline V gene data show CDR1 as SGDLS and CDR2 as YYNGEE. CDR3 in amino acids: CASSVSLGLTYEQYF. Here the CDR3 DNA reads TGTGCCAGCAGCGTCAGTTTAGGCCTTACCTACGAGCAGTACTTC.

This clonotype has more than one count but fewer than ten. V gene TRBV25-1 combines with J gene TRBJ2-7, with D possibly being TRBD2 (5 bases). CDR1 is MGHDK and CDR2 is SYGVNS in the germline V gene. The V end lost 8 bases, the J end lost 5 bases, and 10 bases lay between the germline ends. This CDR3 spans 11 amino acids. The chain's CDR3 is CASGRGDEQYF. In DNA form, the CDR3 reads TGTGCCAGCGGCCGGGGAGACGAGCAGTACTTC.

The rearrangement links TRBV29-1 to TRBJ1-1, with D unclear. The CDR3 covers 12 residues. The V and J ends lost 0 bases and 6 bases respectively, with 8 bases between them. Germline CDR1 and CDR2: SQVTM and ANQGSEA. The CDR3 spells CSVEDLRSEAFF. CDR3 sequence (DNA): TGCAGCGTTGAAGATCTTAGGTCTGAAGCTTTCTTT.

The V call is TRBV2, the J call TRBJ2-5, with 9 bases lining up with TRBD2. This CDR3 comprises 18 residues. The V gene's germline CDR1 is SNHLY and CDR2 FYNNEI. Trimming cost V 3 bases and J 2 bases; bases outside gene matches: 13. This CDR3 is CASSEFGLAQNQQETQYF. Here the CDR3 DNA reads TGTGCCAGCAGTGAGTTCGGACTAGCGCAAAACCAACAAGAGACCCAGTACTTC.

This clonotype was observed a few times. The chain links TRBV5-1 to TRBJ2-7, with 7 positions matching TRBD1. Looked up from germline, CDR1 is SGHRS and CDR2 is YFSETQ. This CDR3 is built from 14 residues. The V and J ends lost 0 bases and 10 bases, in that order; junction bases with no gene match: 10. The CDR3: CASSLEGGVRGQYF. CDR3 bases: TGCGCCAGCAGCTTGGAAGGGGGCGTCCGGGGCCAGTACTTC.

This clonotype was detected many times. The chain is built from TRBV5-1 and TRBJ2-1; 9 bases match TRBD2. This CDR3 has 17 residues. J gave up 2 bases and V 3 bases, and 9 bases lay outside the gene matches. CDR1 and CDR2 (germline): SGHRS, YFSETQ. The CDR3 reads CASSWLTSGGAYNEQFF. CDR3 nucleotides: TGCGCCAGCAGCTGGTTGACTAGCGGAGGGGCCTACAATGAGCAGTTCTTC.

This clonotype was counted only a few times. The chain carries TRBV12-3 or TRBV12-4 and TRBJ2-1; 10 bases align to TRBD2. The CDR3 runs to 16 residues. The J segment lost 8 bases and the V segment lost 5 bases, leaving 12 bases of the junction unmatched. The CDR3 protein is CASSPRLAGVKDEQFF. The CDR3 region has the DNA TGTGCCAGCAGTCCCCGGCTAGCGGGAGTCAAAGATGAGCAGTTCTTC.

The CDR3 region is CASSFDGTDYTEAFF. In nucleotides, the CDR3 is TGCGCCAGCAGCTTTGACGGGACGGATTACACTGAAGCTTTCTTT. The V gene is TRBV5-1, the J gene TRBJ1-1; D might be TRBD1 (5 bases). V lost 2 bases and J lost 3, with 14 bases in between. Germline V gene lookup returns CDR1 SGHRS and CDR2 YFSETQ. This CDR3 is built from 15 residues.

This clonotype was found a few times. The chain has TRBV4-2 and TRBJ1-4; D gene ambiguous. Germline CDR1 reads LGHNA; CDR2 reads YNFKEQ. The CDR3 runs 15 residues. Deletions cut 1 base from V and 4 bases from J, with 10 bases between. The CDR3 spells CASSQGGPFNEKLFF. As DNA, the CDR3 is TGTGCCAGCAGCCAAGGCGGCCCCTTTAATGAAAAACTGTTTTTT.

This clonotype showed up just once. The rearrangement links TRBV20-1 to TRBJ2-7; a weak D match, TRBD2 (6 bases). Trimming shortened V by 6 bases and J by 3 bases, and 15 bases separated the two germline ends. Germline V gene sequence: CDR1 DFQATT, CDR2 SNEGSKA (reference sequence). This CDR3 spans 13 amino acids. The DNA of the CDR3 is TGCAGTGCGCGGGACGGCAGGAGCTACGAGCAGTACTTC. This gives the protein CSARDGRSYEQYF.

This clonotype was seen ten or more times. The rearrangement links TRBV5-1 to TRBJ2-2; D is possibly TRBD1 (5 bases). CDR1 SGHRS and CDR2 YFSETQ come from the germline V gene. Trimming left V 3 bases short and J 4 bases short, with 13 bases between. This CDR3 is built from 15 residues. The CDR3 reads CASSWSRRATGELFF. CDR3 in DNA: TGCGCCAGCAGCTGGAGTCGCAGGGCCACCGGGGAGCTGTTTTTT. The complete variable domain, with remaining parts taken from reference TRBV5-1 and TRBJ2-2, reads KAGVTQTPRYLIKTRGQQVTLSCSPISGHRSVSWYQQTPGQGLQFLFEYFSETQRNKGNFPGRFSGRQFSNSRSEMNVSTLELGDSALYLCASSWSRRATGELFFGEGSRLTVL.

This clonotype was picked up a small number of times. The rearrangement joins TRBV12-3 or TRBV12-4 to TRBJ1-4, with TRBD1 identical over 7 bases. The CDR3 spans 17 residues. J was trimmed by 4 bases and V by 6 bases; bases with no gene match: 14. CDR3 sequence: CASSPPIQGTDNEKLFF. The CDR3 nucleotides read TGTGCCAGCAGCCCACCAATTCAAGGGACAGATAATGAAAAACTGTTTTTT.

The chain is built from TRBV11-2 and TRBJ1-1; D call uncertain. The germline V and J ends were trimmed by 3 bases and 3 bases, with 14 bases remaining between them. This CDR3 region has 15 residues. CDR1 and CDR2 (germline): SGHAT, FQNNGV. DNA of the CDR3: TGTGCCAGCAGCTTTCGACCGTTTGGGGACACTGAAGCTTTCTTT. It specifies CASSFRPFGDTEAFF.

V and J are TRBV7-6 and TRBJ1-5, with D possibly matching TRBD1 (5 bases). Germline CDR1 SGHVS, CDR2 FNYEAQ. The CDR3 runs 15 residues. The germline V and J ends were trimmed by 3 bases and 5 bases, with 14 bases remaining between them. CDR3 DNA sequence: TGTGCCAGCAGCTTCGGGACCCGGTTGGATCAGCCCCAGCATTTT. It is translated as CASSFGTRLDQPQHF.

V is TRBV7-3 and J is TRBJ1-1; 7 bases agree with TRBD1. J lost 3 bases, V lost 1 base, and 11 bases had no gene match. Per germline, CDR1 SGHTA and CDR2 FQGTGA. This CDR3 has 17 residues. The CDR3 sequence is CASSLRSTGWRDTEAFF. The DNA of the CDR3 is TGTGCCAGCAGCTTAAGATCGACAGGGTGGAGGGACACTGAAGCTTTCTTT.

V is TRBV12-3 or TRBV12-4 and J is TRBJ1-1, with 7 bases fitting TRBD1. This CDR3 contains 14 residues. Trimming removed 6 bases from V and 3 bases from J; junction bases left unmatched: 7. The CDR3 loop is CASRRQGWDTEAFF. CDR3 DNA sequence: TGTGCCAGCAGGCGACAGGGTTGGGACACTGAAGCTTTCTTT.

The gene calls are TRBV10-3 and TRBJ2-3; D may be TRBD2 (6 bases). CDR3 length: 14 residues. Per germline, CDR1 ENHRY and CDR2 SYGVKD. The ends were cut back, 10 bases at V and 2 bases at J, with 16 bases in the middle. For the CDR3, the DNA is TGTGCCACCTCTAGCGTTTCCAACACAGATACGCAGTATTTT. This encodes CATSSVSNTDTQYF.

This clonotype turned up a few times. The chain combines TRBV4-2 with TRBJ2-2, with TRBD2 identical over 7 bases. The V gene end was trimmed by 8 bases and the J gene end by 1 base; junction bases not matched to a gene: 4. Per the germline V gene, CDR1 is LGHNA and CDR2 is YNFKEQ. The CDR3 length is 14 residues. This chain's CDR3 is CASLGLENTGELFF. The CDR3 DNA reads as TGTGCCAGCCTCGGACTAGAGAACACCGGGGAGCTGTTTTTT.

The chain is built from TRBV5-6 and TRBJ1-6; no reliable D call. This CDR3 contains 15 residues. V lost 3 bases and J 10 bases, leaving 17 bases between the germline ends. CDR1 is SGHDT, CDR2 YYEEEE, per germline. CDR3 in amino acids: CASSWWAGRSSPLHF. CDR3 DNA: TGTGCCAGCAGCTGGTGGGCAGGTCGTTCCTCACCCCTCCACTTT.

This clonotype occurred many times. CDR3 nucleotide sequence: TGTGCCAGCAGCTCAGCAGAGACCCAGTACTTC. Residues: CASSSAETQYF. The rearrangement joins TRBV12-3 or TRBV12-4 to TRBJ2-5; no firm D call. V lost 6 bases and J 4 bases, leaving 6 bases between the germline ends. The CDR3 runs 11 residues.

This clonotype was detected ten times or more. This chain connects TRBV12-3 or TRBV12-4 to TRBJ2-2; D uncertain. This CDR3 contains 11 residues. Deletions cut 7 bases from V and 7 bases from J, with 7 bases between. CDR3 sequence reads: CASKNNGELFF. The CDR3 DNA reads as TGTGCCAGCAAAAATAACGGGGAGCTGTTTTTT.

This clonotype showed up just a few times. The genes are TRBV6-1 and TRBJ1-2; TRBD1 aligns across 9 bases. This CDR3 spans 14 amino acids. The V and J ends lost 0 bases and 14 bases, in that order; junction bases with no gene match: 10. Germline CDR1 is MNHNS and CDR2 is SASEGT. DNA of the CDR3: TGTGCCAGCAGTGAAGCACCCGGACAGGGGATGGGGACCTTC. It yields the protein CASSEAPGQGMGTF.